This TCR beta chain was identified in a study of response to subunit inactivated influenza vaccine (dated by TCRdb to the late 2010s). With respect to the entire study: Deep quantitative T cell receptor repertoire profiling was used in the study to track responses to a trivalent subunit inactivated influenza vaccine. What the study reported, not specific to this receptor: The authors proposed that each seasonal influenza vaccination may bring in only a limited number of new T cells.

The library was built by means of RT-PCR. The instrument was an Illumina HiSeq 2500. In TCRdb, the public reads were trimmed at Q25 with fastp and aligned with MiXCR, with productive beta chains retained. Each CDR3 protein gets just one entry, which takes the most common genes and DNA from the rows behind it. The sample table shows approximately 570,000 distinct CDR3 sequences, and 7.5% to 8.5% are seen once. Clones ranked in the top ten supply 13% of the sample. V is cut back by 3 bases and J by 4 bases, with 10 bases in the junction unmatched. Looking up the germline V gene yields CDR1 SQVTM and CDR2 ANQGSEA. There are 15 amino acids in the CDR3, from cysteine to phenylalanine inclusive. Just CDR3 DNA is preserved here, 45 bases in frame from base 1. This clonotype has ten or more counts. Its antigen remains undetermined. The record has no base qualities; no much larger clone is one base away.

The source material was PBMCs from blood, sampled less than 30 months after vaccination. The chain couples TRBV29-1 to TRBJ2-7, with 9 bases aligning to TRBD1. The TCR was taken from a man in his fifties or sixties who received an inactivated influenza vaccine. Donor details come from another sample of the same person, matched by shared clones. The sequenced DNA is TGCAGCGTTGAGGAGTCCGGGACAGGGACTTACGAGCAGTACTTC. It is translated as CSVEESGTGTYEQYF.